One sample yielded the 5 T cell receptor beta chains listed below, sequenced in a study of identical twins. From the 5' RACE reads, TCRdb called clonotypes with MiXCR, one entry per CDR3 protein. The repertoire holds 350,000 or so distinct CDR3 sequences, with 12% as singletons. This sample was shared with a second study, whose subject was yellow fever vaccine responses in identical twins.

The sequenced sample was CD8+ T cells sorted from blood. The receptors here all came from a woman aged 18 to 35 in good health.

Only a few counts were recorded for this clonotype. The gene calls are TRBV5-1 and TRBJ2-1; tentative D call: TRBD2 (5 bases). CDR1 and CDR2 (germline): SGHRS, YFSETQ. The CDR3 sequence is 16 residues long. V was pared by 1 base and J by 8 bases, with 19 bases between. The CDR3 here is CASSLSDSVFGDEQFF. The DNA of the CDR3 is TGCGCCAGCAGCTTGTCGGACTCCGTTTTCGGCGATGAGCAGTTCTTC. The full variable domain, in which reference TRBV5-1 and TRBJ2-1 provide the parts outside the CDR3, is KAGVTQTPRYLIKTRGQQVTLSCSPISGHRSVSWYQQTPGQGLQFLFEYFSETQRNKGNFPGRFSGRQFSNSRSEMNVSTLELGDSALYLCASSLSDSVFGDEQFFGPGTRLTVL.

The V gene is TRBV4-1, the J gene TRBJ2-7, with 13 positions matching TRBD2. From germline, CDR1 is MGHRA and CDR2 YSYEKL. Trimming cost V 4 bases and J 7 bases; bases outside gene matches: 16. The CDR3 runs to 18 residues. CDR3 residues: CASSLHWRTSGRAREQYF. The DNA of the CDR3 is TGCGCCAGCAGCCTCCACTGGCGTACTAGCGGGAGGGCTCGGGAGCAGTACTTC.

This sequence joins TRBV5-1 and TRBJ2-7; 7 positions agree with TRBD2. In germline, CDR1 is SGHRS, CDR2 YFSETQ. Trimming took 3 bases from V and 1 from J; bases not matched to a gene: 7. This CDR3 has 15 residues. CDR3 in DNA: TGCGCCAGCAGCTGGGGGGGGGGTTCTTCCTACGAGCAGTACGTC. This translates into CASSWGGGSSYEQYV.

This clonotype has a handful of counts. The chain links TRBV20-1 to TRBJ2-1; D call uncertain. The CDR3 sequence is 14 residues long. Trimming took off 0 bases at V and 5 bases at J, with 11 bases between the two ends. Per germline, CDR1 DFQATT and CDR2 SNEGSKA (reference sequence). CDR3 residues: CSARDRDLDNEQFF. CDR3 coding DNA: TGCAGTGCTAGAGATCGAGACCTCGACAATGAGCAGTTCTTC.

Ten or more counts support this clonotype. V gene TRBV5-1 combines with J gene TRBJ2-1; 10 nucleotides match TRBD2. Germline loops: CDR1 SGHRS, CDR2 YFSETQ. Trimming cost V 2 bases and J 3 bases; bases outside gene matches: 2. The CDR3 length is 15 residues. CDR3: CASSLSSGSYNEQFF. As DNA, the CDR3 is TGCGCCAGCAGCTTATCTAGCGGGAGCTACAATGAGCAGTTCTTC.